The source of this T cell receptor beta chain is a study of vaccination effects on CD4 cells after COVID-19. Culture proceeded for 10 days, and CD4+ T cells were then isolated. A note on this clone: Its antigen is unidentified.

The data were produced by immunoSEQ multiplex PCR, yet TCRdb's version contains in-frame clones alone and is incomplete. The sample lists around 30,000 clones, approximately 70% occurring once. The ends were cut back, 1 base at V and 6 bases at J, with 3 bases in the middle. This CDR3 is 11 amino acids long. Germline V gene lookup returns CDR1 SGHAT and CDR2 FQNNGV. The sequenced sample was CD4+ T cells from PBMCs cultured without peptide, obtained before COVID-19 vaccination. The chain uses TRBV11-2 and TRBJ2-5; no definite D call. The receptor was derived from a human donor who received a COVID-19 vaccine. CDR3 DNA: TGTGCCAGCAGCTTAGGGCAGACCCAGTACTTC. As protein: CASSLGQTQYF.